The TCR beta chain described here comes from a study of blood T cell repertoires in COVID-19. The wider study: Sites in the United States, Italy and Spain provided acute and convalescent COVID-19 samples.

Grouping used clinical history reported by participants in a survey and questionnaire. Assay used: immunoSEQ multiplex PCR; TCRdb lists only in-frame clones, some missing. Of about 290,000 clones listed, around 90% were seen once; the top ten hold less than 2%. Sequencing was done on a sample of PBMCs or T cells enriched from blood (not recorded which). The source is a woman aged 40 to 55 who had recovered from COVID-19.

The CDR3 sequence: CASSQAGRGPGEKLFF. As DNA, the CDR3 is TGTGCCAGCAGCCAAGCTGGCAGGGGGCCGGGTGAAAAACTGTTTTTT. The chain has TRBV4-2 and TRBJ1-4; 8 nucleotides line up with TRBD1. The CDR3 covers 16 residues. The V gene's germline CDR1 is LGHNA and CDR2 YNFKEQ. V lost 1 base to trimming and J lost 7 bases; unmatched junction nucleotides: 8.